The next 14 T cell receptor beta chains were all read from a single sample in a study of cytomegalovirus exposure and HLA in healthy donors (dated by TCRdb to the late 2010s). Libraries were built with the immunoSEQ multiplex PCR assay. For the multiplex PCR, a mixture combining 60 forward primers for TCR Vbeta segments and 13 reverse primers for TCR Jbeta segments was used. TCRdb re-hosts the immuneACCESS table, in-frame sequences only. Its copies lack some clones; in the studies checked, an unresolved V gene accounts for under half of them, and the cause for the rest is not known. Present in this sample are some 180,000 clones, around 77% of which were seen just once. Just under 3% of the sample comes from the top ten. The sequenced sample consisted of PBMCs. Every receptor here comes from a woman under 40 in good health and CMV-seronegative.

The chain recombines TRBV28 with TRBJ2-7; 12 bases align to TRBD2. Per the germline V gene, CDR1 is MDHEN and CDR2 is SYDVKM. The CDR3 totals 17 residues. The trim removed 6 bases at V and 2 bases at J, leaving 11 bases unmatched. Here the CDR3 reads CASRTTPGLAGTYEQYF. The CDR3, as DNA: TGTGCCAGCAGAACAACCCCGGGACTAGCGGGTACCTACGAGCAGTACTTC.

This clone was seen a few times. V usage is TRBV29-1 and J usage is TRBJ1-1; 11 bases agree with TRBD1. This CDR3 is built from 15 residues. The germline CDR1 and CDR2 sequences are SQVTM and ANQGSEA. With 7 bases clipped from V and 3 bases from J, the junction kept 10 bases outside the gene matches. The CDR3 DNA reads TGCAGCGCCCGAAATGCGGGACAGGGGGACACTGAAGCTTTCTTT. It yields the protein CSARNAGQGDTEAFF.

The chain carries TRBV27 and TRBJ2-1; tentative D call: TRBD1 (5 bases). This CDR3 has 16 amino acids. The ends were cut back, 6 bases at V and 0 bases at J, with 15 bases in the middle. CDR1 is MNHEY, CDR2 SMNVEV, per germline (reference sequence). This CDR3 is CASRGTGDHSYNEQFF. CDR3 DNA sequence: TGTGCCAGCAGAGGAACAGGAGACCACTCCTACAATGAGCAGTTCTTC.

On this clone itself: This CDR3 is also generated by other DNA sequences in the sample. V is TRBV15 and J is TRBJ2-5; tentative D call: TRBD2 (5 bases). Trimming removed 0 bases from V and 4 bases from J, with 12 bases in between. The CDR3 sequence is 15 residues long. Germline V gives CDR1 LNHNV, CDR2 YYDKDF (reference sequence). This CDR3 is CATSRDEGGGETQYF. CDR3 sequence (DNA): TGTGCCACCAGCAGAGATGAAGGAGGAGGAGAGACCCAGTACTTC.

The chain has TRBV23-1 and TRBJ2-5; D ambiguous. TRBV23-1 belongs to the ORF category, with a function that is uncertain. The CDR3 sequence is 11 residues long. The V and J ends lost 2 bases and 13 bases respectively, with 11 bases between them. This CDR3 reads CASSQIAELYF. The CDR3 DNA is TGCGCCAGCAGTCAAATTGCGGAGCTGTACTTC.

The chain carries TRBV19 and TRBJ2-7; 7 bases are a match to TRBD1. The CDR3 runs 15 residues. V lost 8 bases and J lost 5; bases outside the gene matches: 15. Germline lookup yields CDR1 LNHDA and CDR2 SQIVND (reference sequence). The CDR3 region has the DNA TGTGCCAGTCGCGAAGGGGGACAGAGGGCCAACGAGCAGTACTTC. It encodes CASREGGQRANEQYF.

The chain couples TRBV19 to TRBJ2-5; 8 positions agree with TRBD2. Germline values: CDR1 LNHDA, CDR2 SQIVND (reference sequence). The CDR3 runs to 14 residues. V was clipped by 5 bases and J by 0 bases; unmatched bases: 2. CDR3 region: CASSELADQETQYF. The CDR3 nucleotides are TGTGCCAGTAGTGAACTAGCGGACCAAGAGACCCAGTACTTC.

This clone was recorded only once. The chain links TRBV27 to TRBJ2-7; 9 bases are shared with TRBD1. The junction had 3 bases not matched to a gene; V was cut back by 5 bases and J by 1 base. Germline lookup yields CDR1 MNHEY and CDR2 SMNVEV (reference sequence). CDR3 length equals 14 residues. The CDR3 here is CASSIDRGSYEQYF. CDR3 in DNA: TGTGCCAGCAGTATAGACAGGGGGTCCTACGAGCAGTACTTC.

The chain couples TRBV5-1 to TRBJ1-2; possible D gene TRBD1, 5 bases. Trimming shortened V by 0 bases and J by 8 bases, and 17 bases separated the two germline ends. Germline assignment: CDR1 SGHRS and CDR2 YFSETQ. The CDR3 has 15 residues. CDR3 sequence (DNA): TGCGCCAGCAGCTTGGGTGAACTTCGGGAGGGGGGCTACACCTTC. The encoded protein is CASSLGELREGGYTF.

This rearrangement joins TRBV5-1 to TRBJ1-1; TRBD1 is a possible D gene (5 bases). Germline V gene data show CDR1 as SGHRS and CDR2 as YFSETQ. Trimming removed 7 bases at V and 1 base at J, with 11 bases between. This CDR3 comprises 13 residues. CDR3 bases: TGCGCCAGCGGAGGGGCTGGGAACACTGAAGCTTTCTTT. It translates to CASGGAGNTEAFF. The complete variable domain, with remaining parts taken from reference TRBV5-1 and TRBJ1-1, reads KAGVTQTPRYLIKTRGQQVTLSCSPISGHRSVSWYQQTPGQGLQFLFEYFSETQRNKGNFPGRFSGRQFSNSRSEMNVSTLELGDSALYLCASGGAGNTEAFFGQGTRLTVV.

A single count supports this clone. The gene calls are TRBV19 and TRBJ2-6; the match to TRBD1 covers 10 bases. V lost 8 bases and J lost 2; bases outside the gene matches: 9. The germline CDR1 and CDR2 sequences are LNHDA and SQIVND (reference sequence). The CDR3 extends over 17 amino acids. CDR3 sequence: CASLPGTGETGANVLTF. CDR3 nucleotide sequence: TGTGCCAGTTTACCAGGGACAGGGGAGACTGGGGCCAACGTCCTGACTTTC.

The chain combines TRBV5-1 with TRBJ1-6; D unresolved. CDR1 and CDR2 from the germline V gene are SGHRS and YFSETQ. Deletions cut 1 base from V and 5 bases from J, with 10 bases between. This CDR3 has 15 residues. The CDR3 sequence: CASSLIGSDNSPLHF. CDR3 bases: TGCGCCAGCAGCTTGATAGGGAGTGATAATTCACCCCTCCACTTT.

The chain links TRBV7-6 to TRBJ1-1, with a possible D match to TRBD1 (6 bases). The germline gives CDR1 SGHVS, CDR2 FNYEAQ. The CDR3 is made up of 14 amino acids. V was clipped by 1 base and J by 3 bases, with 9 bases between them. The CDR3 here is CASSLVPGDTEAFF. The CDR3 DNA reads TGTGCCAGCAGCTTAGTGCCAGGGGACACTGAAGCTTTCTTT.

The CDR3 DNA reads as TGTGCCAGCAAAGAGGGTCGGAGCAGCAATCAGCCCCAGCATTTT. Translated: CASKEGRSSNQPQHF. The chain joins TRBV6-6 to TRBJ1-5; D gene ambiguous. The CDR3 is 15 amino acids. V was trimmed by 7 bases and J by 1 base, leaving 14 bases between them. The germline V gene encodes CDR1 MNHNY and CDR2 SVGAGI (reference sequence).